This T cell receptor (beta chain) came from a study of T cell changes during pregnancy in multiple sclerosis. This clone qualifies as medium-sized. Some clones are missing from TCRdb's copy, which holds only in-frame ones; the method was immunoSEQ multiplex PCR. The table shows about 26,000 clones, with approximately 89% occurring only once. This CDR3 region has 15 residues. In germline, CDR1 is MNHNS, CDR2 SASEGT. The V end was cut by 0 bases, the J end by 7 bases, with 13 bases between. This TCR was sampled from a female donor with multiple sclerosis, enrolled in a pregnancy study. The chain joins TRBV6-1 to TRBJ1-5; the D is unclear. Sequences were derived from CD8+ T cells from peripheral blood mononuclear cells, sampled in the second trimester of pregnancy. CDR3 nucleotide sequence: TGTGCCAGCAGTGAAGCTGACGGGGTAAACCAGCCCCAGCATTTT. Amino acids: CASSEADGVNQPQHF.